The 26 T cell receptor beta chains below were found in one sample sequenced in a study of shared clonotypes between healthy human individuals. Measured with immunoSEQ multiplex PCR; TCRdb has only the in-frame clones, and not every one. The sample records some 360,000 clones, around four fifths being singletons. The source material was memory CD4+ T cells sorted from blood. Subset given: CD45RA-negative fraction. All receptors derive from a man aged 25-45 years in good health.

V is TRBV19 and J is TRBJ2-1; tentative D call: TRBD2 (6 bases). The V gene lost 8 bases and the J gene lost 6 bases, with 11 bases spanning the gap. Per germline, CDR1 LNHDA and CDR2 SQIVND (reference sequence). The CDR3 runs 12 residues. The CDR3 bases are TGTGCCAGTGGGGGGAGTTTCAATGAGCAGTTCTTC. Its protein product is CASGGSFNEQFF. Looking up the rest from reference TRBV19 and TRBJ2-1 gives the full variable domain: DGGITQSPKYLFRKEGQNVTLSCEQNLNHDAMYWYRQDPGQGLRLIYYSQIVNDFQKGDIAEGYSVSREKKESFPLTVTSAQKNPTAFYLCASGGSFNEQFFGPGTRLTVL.

This clone has a single count. The rearrangement joins TRBV29-1 to TRBJ1-3; D is uncertain. The CDR3 covers 12 residues. The V and J ends lost 5 bases and 2 bases respectively, with 7 bases between them. CDR1 and CDR2 from the germline V gene are SQVTM and ANQGSEA. CDR3 residues: CSVREPGNTIYF. The CDR3 DNA is TGCAGCGTTAGGGAACCTGGAAACACCATATATTTT.

The chain recombines TRBV13 with TRBJ2-5, with 7 positions matching TRBD2. The CDR3 is 18 amino acids. Germline CDR1 reads PRHDT; CDR2 reads FYEKMQ (reference sequence). The trim removed 4 bases at V and 1 base at J, leaving 15 bases unmatched. CDR3 region: CASSSPGLAGNPQETQYF. Here the CDR3 DNA reads TGTGCCAGCAGCTCCCCGGGATTAGCGGGTAACCCCCAAGAGACCCAGTACTTC.

Comment on this clone: The same CDR3 arises from other DNA sequences in this sample as well. The chain joins TRBV11-2 to TRBJ2-5; no clear D gene. The CDR3 covers 12 residues. V was shortened by 0 bases and J by 5 bases, with 4 bases between the two germline ends. Germline lookup yields CDR1 SGHAT and CDR2 FQNNGV. The CDR3 here is CASSLDRETQYF. The CDR3 region has the DNA TGTGCCAGCAGCTTAGATAGGGAGACCCAGTACTTC. Looking up the rest from reference TRBV11-2 and TRBJ2-5 gives the full variable domain: EAGVAQSPRYKIIEKRQSVAFWCNPISGHATLYWYQQILGQGPKLLIQFQNNGVVDDSQLPKDRFSAERLKGVDSTLKIQPAKLEDSAVYLCASSLDRETQYFGPGTRLLVL.

V and J are TRBV28 and TRBJ2-7; no firm D call. The V gene's germline CDR1 is MDHEN and CDR2 SYDVKM. The V gene lost 8 bases and the J gene lost 2 bases, with 10 bases spanning the gap. The CDR3 has 12 residues. In nucleotides, the CDR3 is TGTGCCAGCTCAGGAATAGCCTACGAGCAGTACTTC. It yields the protein CASSGIAYEQYF.

This clone has only one observation. The chain combines TRBV6-5 with TRBJ2-1; D uncertain. CDR1 and CDR2 (germline): MNHEY, SVGAGI. V was cut by 5 bases and J by 4 bases, with 12 bases left in between. This CDR3 is 14 amino acids long. As DNA, the CDR3 is TGTGCCAGCAGTCCCAGCTTCAGTTACAATGAGCAGTTCTTC. Its translation is CASSPSFSYNEQFF.

This clone was seen more than once but under ten times. The sample contains more than one DNA sequence encoding this CDR3. J is TRBJ2-3 and V is TRBV29-1; perhaps TRBD2 as D (6 bases). The CDR3 contains 13 residues. The germline gives CDR1 SQVTM, CDR2 ANQGSEA. Trimming shortened V by 3 bases and J by 1 base, and 8 bases separated the two germline ends. CDR3 amino acids: CSVDTGGTDTQYF. For the CDR3, the DNA is TGCAGCGTTGATACGGGAGGCACAGATACGCAGTATTTT.

There are a few counts of this clone. For the CDR3, the DNA is TGTGCCATCAAACCGACAGGAACCCTCGCCGAGCAGTACTTC. It is translated as CAIKPTGTLAEQYF. The chain links TRBV10-3 to TRBJ2-7, with D possibly being TRBD1 (6 bases). Germline CDR1 and CDR2: ENHRY and SYGVKD. The CDR3 extends over 14 amino acids. V was trimmed by 7 bases and J by 6 bases, leaving 19 bases between them.

This clone was detected many times. J is TRBJ1-1 and V is TRBV6-5, with 9 bases lining up with TRBD1. Germline CDR1 and CDR2: MNHEY and SVGAGI. With 2 bases clipped from V and 11 bases from J, the junction kept 9 bases outside the gene matches. The CDR3 length is 14 residues. The CDR3: CASSYRTTGGRAFF. CDR3 bases: TGTGCCAGCAGTTACCGGACAACAGGGGGCCGCGCTTTCTTT.

This chain connects TRBV7-9 to TRBJ1-5, with 7 positions matching TRBD1. The V segment lost 5 bases and the J segment 0 bases; nucleotides outside the gene matches: 7. The germline CDR1 and CDR2 sequences are SEHNR and FQNEAQ (reference sequence). The CDR3 extends over 16 amino acids. The DNA for the CDR3 is TGTGCCAGCAGCGCCGCGACAGGGTATAGCAATCAGCCCCAGCATTTT. Protein sequence: CASSAATGYSNQPQHF.

The chain carries TRBV9 and TRBJ1-2; TRBD1 agrees at 7 bases. The V gene end was trimmed by 0 bases and the J gene end by 4 bases; junction bases not matched to a gene: 3. Germline CDR1 and CDR2: SGDLS and YYNGEE. The CDR3 is 14 amino acids. The CDR3 sequence: CASSVDGTAYGYTF. The CDR3 DNA follows: TGTGCCAGCAGCGTAGACGGGACAGCCTATGGCTACACCTTC.

CDR3 bases: TGCGCCAGCAGCTTGGTGTGGGGAGACACTGAAGCTTTCTTT. Protein sequence: CASSLVWGDTEAFF. V usage is TRBV5-1 and J usage is TRBJ1-1, with D hard to call. Trimming pared 0 bases from V and 3 bases from J, leaving 9 bases between. The germline gives CDR1 SGHRS, CDR2 YFSETQ. CDR3 size: 14 residues.

This clone appeared a few times. The gene calls are TRBV10-3 and TRBJ2-7, with a tentative D call TRBD2 (6 bases). The CDR3 has 15 amino acids. V lost 8 bases and J 2 bases, leaving 19 bases between the germline ends. Germline CDR1 is ENHRY and CDR2 is SYGVKD. Here the CDR3 reads CAIGGKASVTYEQYF. CDR3 sequence (DNA): TGTGCCATCGGGGGAAAGGCTAGCGTTACCTACGAGCAGTACTTC.

The chain is built from TRBV30 and TRBJ1-1; D is ambiguous. Deletions cut 0 bases from V and 9 bases from J, with 14 bases between. Germline V gene sequence: CDR1 GTSNPN, CDR2 SVGIG (reference sequence). The CDR3 has 13 residues. The CDR3 sequence is CAWSVRAATQAFF. Written as DNA, the CDR3 is TGTGCCTGGAGTGTACGGGCAGCTACTCAAGCTTTCTTT.

The V call is TRBV7-2, the J call TRBJ2-4; a possible D gene is TRBD2 (7 bases). V was cut by 1 base and J by 7 bases, with 17 bases left in between. CDR3 length: 16 amino acids. From germline, CDR1 is SGHTA and CDR2 FQGNSA. The CDR3 coding sequence is TGTGCCAGCAGCTTAGACACGGGGGCGGGGGATAACATTCAGTACTTC. This gives the protein CASSLDTGAGDNIQYF.

On this clone: The sample contains more than one DNA sequence encoding this CDR3. The chain recombines TRBV5-1 with TRBJ1-2; D possibly corresponds to TRBD1 (6 bases). V shed 2 bases and J shed 5 bases, with 7 bases lying between them. Germline lookup yields CDR1 SGHRS and CDR2 YFSETQ. The CDR3 loop spans 12 amino acids. The chain's CDR3 is CASSLGGYGYTF. CDR3 coding DNA: TGCGCCAGCAGCTTAGGGGGGTATGGCTACACCTTC. The variable domain in full, with the rest retrieved from reference TRBV5-1 and TRBJ1-2, is KAGVTQTPRYLIKTRGQQVTLSCSPISGHRSVSWYQQTPGQGLQFLFEYFSETQRNKGNFPGRFSGRQFSNSRSEMNVSTLELGDSALYLCASSLGGYGYTFGSGTRLTVV.

V is TRBV6-1 and J is TRBJ2-7; TRBD1 aligns across 8 bases. There are 15 residues in the CDR3. After removal of 8 bases from V and 3 bases from J, the junction contained 12 bases not matched to a gene. Germline loops: CDR1 MNHNS, CDR2 SASEGT. As DNA, the CDR3 is TGTGCCAGCTGGGTGGACGGACAGGGCCTCTACGAGCAGTACTTC. Its translation: CASWVDGQGLYEQYF.

This clone was seen a handful of times. The CDR3 DNA reads TGTGCCAGCAGCCAAGGGACAGGGGGCGTGGGGGTTCCCTACGAGCAGTACTTC. Translated: CASSQGTGGVGVPYEQYF. V and J are TRBV11-2 and TRBJ2-7; 12 nucleotides match TRBD1. The junction had 13 bases not matched to a gene; V was cut back by 5 bases and J by 2 bases. Germline V lookup: CDR1 SGHAT, CDR2 FQNNGV. The CDR3 sequence is 18 residues long.

The rearrangement joins TRBV10-1 to TRBJ2-3, with 10 bases aligning to TRBD2. Germline V gene data show CDR1 as WNHNN and CDR2 as SYGVQD (reference sequence). The CDR3 consists of 14 residues. In DNA form, the CDR3 reads TGCCAACGCGGGAGCGGGAGGGGCACAGATACGCAGTATTTT. Translation gives CQRGSGRGTDTQYF.

V is TRBV11-2 and J is TRBJ2-6; 7 positions agree with TRBD1. Germline V gives CDR1 SGHAT, CDR2 FQNNGV. CDR3 length equals 16 residues. V trimming: 6 bases; J trimming: 1 base; junction bases outside the gene matches: 6. The DNA of the CDR3 is TGTGCCAGCAGTAGGGACAGTCGGTCTGGGGCCAACGTCCTGACTTTC. It specifies CASSRDSRSGANVLTF.

The gene calls are TRBV5-4 and TRBJ2-1; 8 bases map to TRBD1. Trimming cost V 3 bases and J 0 bases; bases outside gene matches: 8. The CDR3 is 17 residues long. Germline CDR1 SGHNT, CDR2 YYREEE (reference sequence). The CDR3 bases are TGTGCCAGCAGCTGGGGGACAGGCTATCGCTCCTACAATGAGCAGTTCTTC. Translating it yields CASSWGTGYRSYNEQFF.

The chain carries TRBV18 and TRBJ2-3; D remains unclear. There are 12 residues in the CDR3. Trimming left V 2 bases short and J 5 bases short, with 5 bases between. Germline CDR1 is KGHSH and CDR2 is LQKENI. CDR3 DNA: TGTGCCAGCTCACCAGCTGAAGATACGCAGTATTTT. Translation gives CASSPAEDTQYF.

The chain employs TRBV5-1 and TRBJ2-7, with TRBD1 matching over 7 bases. Looked up from germline, CDR1 is SGHRS and CDR2 is YFSETQ. The CDR3 spans 15 residues. Germline trimming cut 4 bases from V and 3 bases from J; bases unmatched to any gene: 10. In nucleotides, the CDR3 is TGCGCCAGCAGCCTCGGGTATCCAGGGGGCTACGAGCAGTACTTC. Its translation is CASSLGYPGGYEQYF.

This chain links TRBV5-1 with TRBJ2-2, with unresolved D. There are 14 residues in the CDR3. V was shortened by 3 bases and J by 3 bases, with 9 bases between the two germline ends. Germline V gives CDR1 SGHRS, CDR2 YFSETQ. CDR3 residues: CASSSWTHTGELFF. DNA for the CDR3: TGCGCCAGCAGCTCCTGGACGCACACCGGGGAGCTGTTTTTT.

The chain employs TRBV5-5 and TRBJ2-1; 8 nucleotides align to TRBD1. Trimming removed 2 bases from V and 4 bases from J; junction bases left unmatched: 2. Germline CDR1 SGHKS, CDR2 YYEKEE (reference sequence). The CDR3 is 14 residues long. The DNA for the CDR3 is TGTGCCAGCAGCTTAACAGGGGGTTACAATGAGCAGTTCTTC. It encodes CASSLTGGYNEQFF.

There are many counts of this clone. The chain employs TRBV29-1 and TRBJ2-3, with 7 positions matching TRBD1. After removal of 8 bases from V and 3 bases from J, the junction contained 8 bases not matched to a gene. Germline-derived CDR1 and CDR2 are SQVTM and ANQGSEA. This CDR3 is built from 13 residues. The CDR3 DNA is TGCAGCTGTCGACAGGGTGGAACAGATACGCAGTATTTT. Amino acid sequence: CSCRQGGTDTQYF.